Listed below are T cell receptor beta chains from one sample, sequenced in a study of control samples from healthy donors and cancer patients. Some clones are missing from TCRdb's copy, which holds only in-frame ones; the method was immunoSEQ multiplex PCR. This table has 90,000 to 100,000 clones, around three quarters appearing once. Sequenced input: blood. These receptors were obtained from a woman in her thirties in good health. Both conserved end residues are part of each CDR3. The D gene is left open where the match is weak. The size entry is marked missing in some rows and otherwise reads once, few, many or a size class.

>.|TRBV2|TRBJ2-1|.
TGTGCCAGCCGGGACACAACCTACAATGAGCAGTTCTTC
CASRDTTYNEQFF
>few|TRBV12-5|TRBJ2-2|TRBD2
TGTGCTAGTGGCTTTAGCGGGGGAGGGGAGCTGTTTTTT
CASGFSGGGELFF
>.|TRBV5-1|TRBJ2-7|.
TGCGCCAGCAGCACTAATACCGGGACCCTCGAGCAGTACTTC
CASSTNTGTLEQYF
>.|TRBV19|TRBJ2-6|.
TGTGCCAGTAGGGGGCAGGCAGGGGCGTTGTCTGGGGCCAACGTCCTGACTTTC
CASRGQAGALSGANVLTF
>.|TRBV10-2|TRBJ2-1|TRBD1
TGCGCCAGCAGTGAGTCGAAACGAGGGACAGGGATCCACAATGAGCAGTTCTTC
CASSESKRGTGIHNEQFF
>.|TRBV19|TRBJ1-5|TRBD1
TGTGCCAGTAGGGACAGGCCGCTCACATGGTTCAATCAGCCCCAGCATTTT
CASRDRPLTWFNQPQHF
>.|TRBV5-4|TRBJ2-2|TRBD2
TGTGCCAGCAGCTTAGGCGGGGGGGCCCTTGGGACCGGGGAGCTGTTTTTT
CASSLGGGALGTGELFF
>.|TRBV7-8|TRBJ2-7|TRBD1
TGTGCCAGCAGCGACACAGGGGTCGCCTACGAGCAGTACTTC
CASSDTGVAYEQYF
>.|TRBV2|TRBJ2-3|.
TGTGCCAGCAGTCGGACTGGCACAGATACGCAGTATTTT
CASSRTGTDTQYF
>few|TRBV10-3|TRBJ2-1|.
TGTGCCATCAGTGAGAACGGCCGCTCCTACAATGAGCAGTTCTTC
CAISENGRSYNEQFF
>.|TRBV11-2|TRBJ2-5|TRBD2
TGTGCCAGCAGCCGACTAGCGGGGGGAATAGGAGAGACCCAGTACTTC
CASSRLAGGIGETQYF
>.|TRBV29-1|TRBJ2-2|.
TGCAGCGCTGGTAGAGGCACCGGGGAGCTGTTTTTT
CSAGRGTGELFF
>.|TRBV12-5|TRBJ1-1|TRBD1
TGTGCTAGTGGTACCGGACAGGGGATGAACACTGAAGCTTTCTTT
CASGTGQGMNTEAFF
>.|TRBV27|TRBJ2-3|TRBD1
TGTGCCAGCAGTTCGGACAGGGTATGGGCTGCAGATACGCAGTATTTT
CASSSDRVWAADTQYF
>few|TRBV30|TRBJ2-7|.
TGTGCCTGGACCCAAGGGCCGTTAGCCTACGAGCAGTACTTC
CAWTQGPLAYEQYF
>.|TRBV7-2|TRBJ2-4|.
TGTGCCAGCAGCTTAGTTGGGGCGGGAAACATTCAGTACTTC
CASSLVGAGNIQYF
>.|TRBV30|TRBJ2-1|.
TGTGCCTGGAGTGTGGGGACACAGGTTAGTCGGCAGTTCTTC
CAWSVGTQVSRQFF
>.|TRBV19|TRBJ2-7|.
TGTGCCAGTAGTAATCACTTCTCCTACGAGCAGTACTTC
CASSNHFSYEQYF